Listed below are T cell receptor beta chains from one sample, sequenced in a study of cytomegalovirus exposure and HLA in healthy donors. Assay used: immunoSEQ multiplex PCR; TCRdb lists only in-frame clones, some missing. Found here are approximately 210,000 clones, 80% to 90% of them singletons; the top ten hold roughly 3%. Sequencing was done on a sample of PBMCs. The source is a woman aged 18-35 years in good health and CMV-seronegative. Both conserved end residues are part of each CDR3. The order of the fields is CDR3 DNA, CDR3 protein, V gene, D gene, J gene, clone size. The D gene is left open where the match is weak. A clone size is listed for some rows: how often the clone was seen (once, few, many), or a class if it is expanded.

DNA: TGTGCCAGCAGCTCTACAGGGGGAACTGAAGCTTTCTTT; CDR3: CASSSTGGTEAFF; V: TRBV6-5; D: TRBD1; J: TRBJ1-1; size: -
DNA: TGTGCCAGCATGAACAGGGCGAACACTGAAGCTTTCTTT; CDR3: CASMNRANTEAFF; V: TRBV27; D: -; J: TRBJ1-1; size: -
DNA: TGTGCCAGCAGTTTGGGGGGGGAGGGTACGCAGTATTTT; CDR3: CASSLGGEGTQYF; V: TRBV28; D: TRBD2; J: TRBJ2-3; size: -
DNA: TGTGCCAGCAGTATACAGGGGGGAAAAGCTGAAGCTTTCTTT; CDR3: CASSIQGGKAEAFF; V: TRBV6-1; D: TRBD1; J: TRBJ1-1; size: -
DNA: TGTGCCAGCAGTTCCGGGACATACTATGGCTACACCTTC; CDR3: CASSSGTYYGYTF; V: TRBV28; D: -; J: TRBJ1-2; size: -
DNA: TGCGCCAGTACCCGGGAAGGGCGAGGCTACACCTTC; CDR3: CASTREGRGYTF; V: TRBV5-1; D: -; J: TRBJ1-2; size: -
DNA: TGTGCCAGCAGCGAATCGACAGGGGTGGCTTTCTTT; CDR3: CASSESTGVAFF; V: TRBV7-9; D: TRBD1; J: TRBJ1-1; size: -
DNA: TGTGCCAGCAGTGCCAACCGGGACAGGGCATCCGAGCAGTACTTC; CDR3: CASSANRDRASEQYF; V: TRBV28; D: TRBD1; J: TRBJ2-7; size: -
DNA: TGCGCCAGCAGTGAGTGGACAAGTAATCAGCCCCAGCATTTT; CDR3: CASSEWTSNQPQHF; V: TRBV10-2; D: -; J: TRBJ1-5; size: -
DNA: TGTGCCTGGAGTGGGCAACAGGGGTACGAAAAACTGTTTTTT; CDR3: CAWSGQQGYEKLFF; V: TRBV30; D: TRBD1; J: TRBJ1-4; size: once
DNA: TGTGCCAGCAGCCAAGGAGGGCGGATGAACACTGAAGCTTTCTTT; CDR3: CASSQGGRMNTEAFF; V: TRBV4-2; D: -; J: TRBJ1-1; size: -
DNA: TGTGCCTGGAGCACAGGGAGCGCGGGCACAGATACGCAGTATTTT; CDR3: CAWSTGSAGTDTQYF; V: TRBV30; D: -; J: TRBJ2-3; size: -
DNA: TGTGCCACTTCAAGCGGAGCGGCCTACAATGAGCAGTTCTTC; CDR3: CATSSGAAYNEQFF; V: TRBV6-5; D: -; J: TRBJ2-1; size: -
DNA: TGCGCCAGCAGCTCCGGACTAGCGGGAGACAATGAGCAGTTCTTC; CDR3: CASSSGLAGDNEQFF; V: TRBV5-1; D: TRBD2; J: TRBJ2-1; size: once
DNA: TGCAGCGGGCGGACAGGGCAAACCGGGGAGCTGTTTTTT; CDR3: CSGRTGQTGELFF; V: TRBV29-1; D: TRBD1; J: TRBJ2-2; size: -
DNA: TGTGCCAGCTCACCCTCCGGGATCCAAGAGACCCAGTACTTC; CDR3: CASSPSGIQETQYF; V: TRBV18; D: -; J: TRBJ2-5; size: -
DNA: TGTGCCAGCAGCGTAGAGGGACTATCCGGCTACGAGCAGTACTTC; CDR3: CASSVEGLSGYEQYF; V: TRBV9; D: TRBD2; J: TRBJ2-7; size: -
DNA: TGTGCCTGGAGTGTTATGGATACGCAGTATTTT; CDR3: CAWSVMDTQYF; V: TRBV30; D: -; J: TRBJ2-3; size: -
DNA: TGTGCCAGCAGGGACAGGGGGCTCGGCACAGATACGCAGTATTTT; CDR3: CASRDRGLGTDTQYF; V: TRBV6-5; D: TRBD1; J: TRBJ2-3; size: once
DNA: TGTGCCAGCAGCCAGATAGCGGGATATTACAATGAGCAGTTCTTC; CDR3: CASSQIAGYYNEQFF; V: TRBV11-1; D: TRBD2; J: TRBJ2-1; size: -
DNA: TGTGCCAGCAGCCAAGATTTCTTAGGACAGTACAATCAGCCCCAGCATTTT; CDR3: CASSQDFLGQYNQPQHF; V: TRBV4-2; D: -; J: TRBJ1-5; size: -
DNA: TGTGCCAGCAGTTACCGACTAGATTACGAGCAGTTCTTC; CDR3: CASSYRLDYEQFF; V: TRBV6-5; D: -; J: TRBJ2-1; size: -
DNA: TGTGCCAGCAGTTACTCACCCAGATATGAGCAGTTCTTC; CDR3: CASSYSPRYEQFF; V: TRBV6-6; D: -; J: TRBJ2-1; size: few
DNA: TGTGCCACCAGCAGAGATCGGGGGATTGGCTATGGCTACACCTTC; CDR3: CATSRDRGIGYGYTF; V: TRBV15; D: -; J: TRBJ1-2; size: -
DNA: TGTGCCAGCAGTCCCACGTTCCAGTCTGGAAACACCATATATTTT; CDR3: CASSPTFQSGNTIYF; V: TRBV27; D: -; J: TRBJ1-3; size: -
DNA: TGTGCCAGCAGTGAACAGGGGGGACGCGCAGGAGAGGCTTTCTTT; CDR3: CASSEQGGRAGEAFF; V: TRBV2; D: TRBD1; J: TRBJ1-1; size: -
DNA: TGTGCCAGCAGTGAGGAAGCGGCCGGGGAGCTGTTTTTT; CDR3: CASSEEAAGELFF; V: TRBV2; D: -; J: TRBJ2-2; size: -
DNA: TGTGCCAGCAGAGACAGGGGGAATCAGCCCCAGCATTTT; CDR3: CASRDRGNQPQHF; V: TRBV27; D: TRBD1; J: TRBJ1-5; size: -
DNA: TGCGCCAGCAGCCCCTCGGGGACAGGCCTGAGCTATGGCTACACCTTC; CDR3: CASSPSGTGLSYGYTF; V: TRBV5-1; D: TRBD1; J: TRBJ1-2; size: -
DNA: TGTGCCAGCAGTCCCTTCGGGGTGGCAGATCGCTATGGCTACACCTTC; CDR3: CASSPFGVADRYGYTF; V: TRBV27; D: -; J: TRBJ1-2; size: -
DNA: TGTGCCAGCAAGGGCGGGAGCTGCGATGAGCAGTTCTTC; CDR3: CASKGGSCDEQFF; V: TRBV2; D: TRBD2; J: TRBJ2-1; size: -
DNA: TGTGCCTGGAGTTTAGTGAATGAGCAGTTCTTC; CDR3: CAWSLVNEQFF; V: TRBV30; D: -; J: TRBJ2-1; size: -
DNA: TGTGCCAGTAGTATAGAGGGCAGGGGGCGCGGAGACTATGGCTACACCTTC; CDR3: CASSIEGRGRGDYGYTF; V: TRBV19; D: TRBD1; J: TRBJ1-2; size: -
DNA: TGTGCCAGCAGTTTATCATGGGGAGGGGAGACCCAGTACTTC; CDR3: CASSLSWGGETQYF; V: TRBV27; D: TRBD2; J: TRBJ2-5; size: -
DNA: TGCAGCGTTGAAATTCAGGGGCCGGGGAACACCATATATTTT; CDR3: CSVEIQGPGNTIYF; V: TRBV29-1; D: -; J: TRBJ1-3; size: -
DNA: TGTGCCAGCAGTCCCGCCCGCCGGTACACCGGGGAGCTGTTTTTT; CDR3: CASSPARRYTGELFF; V: TRBV28; D: -; J: TRBJ2-2; size: -
DNA: TGTGCCAGCAGTTCGAACCGGGGGACAGGCTCCTACGAGCAGTACTTC; CDR3: CASSSNRGTGSYEQYF; V: TRBV27; D: TRBD1; J: TRBJ2-7; size: -
DNA: TGCAGCGCAGCCGGGACAGGGGGCTTTCAGAGCTCCTACAATGAGCAGTTCTTC; CDR3: CSAAGTGGFQSSYNEQFF; V: TRBV29-1; D: TRBD1; J: TRBJ2-1; size: -
DNA: TGTGCCAGCAGCTCCATTCCCGGAGGACCCTCTGGGGCCAACGTCCTGACTTTC; CDR3: CASSSIPGGPSGANVLTF; V: TRBV7-3; D: -; J: TRBJ2-6; size: -
DNA: TGTGCCAGCAGTGACGGACAGGGGGCAGATACGCAGTATTTT; CDR3: CASSDGQGADTQYF; V: TRBV6-4; D: TRBD1; J: TRBJ2-3; size: many
DNA: TGTGCCAGCAGCCAAGATCGGGGCGGGAGGTCCTACAATGAGCAGTTCTTC; CDR3: CASSQDRGGRSYNEQFF; V: TRBV4-2; D: TRBD2; J: TRBJ2-1; size: -
DNA: TGTGCCAGCAGCTCACAAGACAGATTCACCGGGGAGCTGTTTTTT; CDR3: CASSSQDRFTGELFF; V: TRBV9; D: -; J: TRBJ2-2; size: -
DNA: TGTGCCAGCAGTTTCGCGAACAGTAAAGAGACCCAGTACTTC; CDR3: CASSFANSKETQYF; V: TRBV27; D: -; J: TRBJ2-5; size: -
DNA: TGTGCCATCAGCCGGACAGGGGGCTCTGGAAACACCATATATTTT; CDR3: CAISRTGGSGNTIYF; V: TRBV10-3; D: TRBD1; J: TRBJ1-3; size: -
DNA: TGTGCCAGCACCGCGGTGACCGGGGAGCTGTTTTTT; CDR3: CASTAVTGELFF; V: TRBV7-9; D: -; J: TRBJ2-2; size: few
DNA: TGTGCCAGCAGTTTAGGTGGGCCGAATCAGCCCCAGCATTTT; CDR3: CASSLGGPNQPQHF; V: TRBV27; D: -; J: TRBJ1-5; size: -
DNA: TGTGCCAGCGGGACGGGGGGCGGGTGGTACTATGGCTACACCTTC; CDR3: CASGTGGGWYYGYTF; V: TRBV6-6; D: -; J: TRBJ1-2; size: -
DNA: TGTGCCAGCAGTGACCCCCAGGGGCTAGCAGAGACCCAGTACTTC; CDR3: CASSDPQGLAETQYF; V: TRBV6-1; D: -; J: TRBJ2-5; size: -
DNA: TGCGCCAGCAGCCAAGATCCCGGGAGGCGCTCCTACGAGCAGTACTTC; CDR3: CASSQDPGRRSYEQYF; V: TRBV4-1; D: TRBD2; J: TRBJ2-7; size: -
DNA: TGTGCCAGCGAGGGATTGACTGTAAACACCGGGGAGCTGTTTTTT; CDR3: CASEGLTVNTGELFF; V: TRBV28; D: -; J: TRBJ2-2; size: once
DNA: TGTGCCAGCAGCGTAGGAGGGTCCAACTCTGGAAACACCATATATTTT; CDR3: CASSVGGSNSGNTIYF; V: TRBV9; D: -; J: TRBJ1-3; size: -
DNA: TGTGCCAGCAGACGACAGTACGAGCAGTACTTC; CDR3: CASRRQYEQYF; V: TRBV6-1; D: -; J: TRBJ2-7; size: -
DNA: TGCAGCGCCCTACAGGGAGGGACCACTGAAGCTTTCTTT; CDR3: CSALQGGTTEAFF; V: TRBV29-1; D: -; J: TRBJ1-1; size: -
DNA: TGTGCCAGCAGCCAAGAGATTAAGACAGGTTCCCGTTATGATGGCTACACCTTC; CDR3: CASSQEIKTGSRYDGYTF; V: TRBV4-2; D: -; J: TRBJ1-2; size: -
DNA: TGTGCCAGCAGCTTAGACCTCGGACAGATCTACGAGCAGTACTTC; CDR3: CASSLDLGQIYEQYF; V: TRBV7-8; D: -; J: TRBJ2-7; size: -
DNA: TGTGCCAGCAGCGTAGAACTAGCGGGAGGGCCTCCAATATTGGGGCAGTACTTC; CDR3: CASSVELAGGPPILGQYF; V: TRBV9; D: TRBD2; J: TRBJ2-7; size: -
DNA: TGTGCCAGCAGCGCCAGGGACAGGGGAATCAGCACAGATACGCAGTATTTT; CDR3: CASSARDRGISTDTQYF; V: TRBV28; D: TRBD1; J: TRBJ2-3; size: -
DNA: TGTGCCAGCAGTATTCAGGGGGTGGTCTCCTACAATGAGCAGTTCTTC; CDR3: CASSIQGVVSYNEQFF; V: TRBV27; D: TRBD1; J: TRBJ2-1; size: -
DNA: TGTGCCAGCAGCCAAGATCAGGTGTCTAGCGCGTTCTATGAGCAGTTCTTC; CDR3: CASSQDQVSSAFYEQFF; V: TRBV4-2; D: -; J: TRBJ2-1; size: -